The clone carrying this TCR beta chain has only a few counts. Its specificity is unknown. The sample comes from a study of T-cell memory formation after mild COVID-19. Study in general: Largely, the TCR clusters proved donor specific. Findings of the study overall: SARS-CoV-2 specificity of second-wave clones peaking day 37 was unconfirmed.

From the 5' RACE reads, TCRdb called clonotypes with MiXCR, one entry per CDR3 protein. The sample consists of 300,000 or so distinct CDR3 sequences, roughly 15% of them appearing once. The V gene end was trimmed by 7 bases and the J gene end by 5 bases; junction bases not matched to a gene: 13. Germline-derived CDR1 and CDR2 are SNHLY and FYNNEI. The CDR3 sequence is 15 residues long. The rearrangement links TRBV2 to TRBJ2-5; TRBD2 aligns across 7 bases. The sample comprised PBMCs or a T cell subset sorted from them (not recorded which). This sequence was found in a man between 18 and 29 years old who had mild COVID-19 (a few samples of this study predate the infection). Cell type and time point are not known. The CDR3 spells CASTWETAGVETQYF. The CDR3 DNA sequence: TGTGCCAGCACCTGGGAGACGGCGGGGGTGGAGACCCAGTACTTC.